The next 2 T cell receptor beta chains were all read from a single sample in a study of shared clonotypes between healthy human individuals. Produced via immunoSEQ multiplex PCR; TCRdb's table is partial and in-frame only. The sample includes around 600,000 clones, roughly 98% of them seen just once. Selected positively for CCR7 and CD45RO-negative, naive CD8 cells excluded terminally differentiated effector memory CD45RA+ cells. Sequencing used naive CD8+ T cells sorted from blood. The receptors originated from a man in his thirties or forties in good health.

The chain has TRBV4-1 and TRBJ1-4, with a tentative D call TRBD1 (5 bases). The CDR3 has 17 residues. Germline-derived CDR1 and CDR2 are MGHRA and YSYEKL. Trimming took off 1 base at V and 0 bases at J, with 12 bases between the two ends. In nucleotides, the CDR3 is TGCGCCAGCAGCCAAGTGCCAGGGACGGCAACTAATGAAAAACTGTTTTTT. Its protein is CASSQVPGTATNEKLFF.

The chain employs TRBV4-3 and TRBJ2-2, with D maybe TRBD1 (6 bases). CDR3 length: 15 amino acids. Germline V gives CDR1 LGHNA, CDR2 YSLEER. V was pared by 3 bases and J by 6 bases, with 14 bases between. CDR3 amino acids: CASSQGTGLAGELFF. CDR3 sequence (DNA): TGCGCCAGCAGCCAGGGTACAGGGTTGGCCGGGGAGCTGTTTTTT.